A single TCR beta chain is shown here with its context. Libraries were prepared by immunoSEQ multiplex PCR; TCRdb keeps only in-frame clonotypes and omits some of them. The data hold roughly 130,000 clones, with around nine tenths observed a single time. This specimen comes from a study of control samples from healthy donors and cancer patients. This TCR was recovered from a man over 45 in good health. The sample taken for sequencing was blood.

This CDR3 reads CASSIQARVNTEAFF. As DNA, the CDR3 is TGTGCCAGTAGTATACAGGCCAGGGTGAACACTGAAGCTTTCTTT. The chain uses TRBV19 and TRBJ1-1; possibly TRBD1 for D (5 bases). Germline loops: CDR1 LNHDA, CDR2 SQIVND (reference sequence). V lost 2 bases and J lost 0, with 10 bases in between. The CDR3 has 15 amino acids.